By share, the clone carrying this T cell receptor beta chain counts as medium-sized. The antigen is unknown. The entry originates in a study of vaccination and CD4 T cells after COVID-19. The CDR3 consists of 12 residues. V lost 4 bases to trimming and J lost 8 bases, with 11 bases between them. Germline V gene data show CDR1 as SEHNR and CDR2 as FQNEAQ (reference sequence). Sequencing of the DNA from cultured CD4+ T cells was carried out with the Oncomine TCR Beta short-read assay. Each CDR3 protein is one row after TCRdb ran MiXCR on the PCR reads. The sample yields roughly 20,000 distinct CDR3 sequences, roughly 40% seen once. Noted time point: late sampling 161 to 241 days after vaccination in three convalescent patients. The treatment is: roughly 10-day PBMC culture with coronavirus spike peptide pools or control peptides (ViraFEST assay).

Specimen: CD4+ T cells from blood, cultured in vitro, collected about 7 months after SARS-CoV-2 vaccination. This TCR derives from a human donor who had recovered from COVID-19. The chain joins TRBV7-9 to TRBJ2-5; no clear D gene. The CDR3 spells CASSSGWRTQYF. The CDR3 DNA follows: TGTGCCAGCAGCTCCGGTTGGCGCACCCAGTACTTC.